A few counts support the clone carrying this T cell receptor (beta chain). Antigen specificity is unknown. Expressed TCRB transcripts got sequenced, as all isolated RNA was reverse transcribed. TCRdb's table, derived via immunoSEQ multiplex PCR, lists solely in-frame clones and lacks some. The sample contains 200,000 to 250,000 clones, 9.6% of which appear only once. This entry comes from a study of beta chain features in type 1 diabetes. Study results and caveats: Across all four CD4+ subsets, people with type 1 diabetes showed modestly shorter TCRB CDR3s. VDJ junctions in type 1 diabetes patients carried more deletions and fewer insertions.

CDR1 is SGDLS, CDR2 YYNGEE, per germline. The CDR3 is 15 residues long. The ends were cut back, 0 bases at V and 4 bases at J, with 13 bases in the middle. The chain joins TRBV9 to TRBJ2-5; tentatively, D is TRBD2 (5 bases). Sequenced input: naive CD4+ T cells from blood. The receptor comes from a woman younger than 35 in good health. The CDR3 loop is CASSVAEGLGETQYF. The CDR3 DNA sequence: TGTGCCAGCAGCGTAGCCGAGGGTCTGGGAGAGACCCAGTACTTC.